The 14 T cell receptor beta chains listed next were all sequenced from one sample in a study of T cells in Graves' hyperthyroidism and ophthalmopathy. Amplified TCR beta CDR3 regions came from RNA transcripts. The HTBI primer set was used in a first-round RT-PCR of the TCR CDR3. TCRdb re-analysed the multiplex PCR reads in MiXCR, keeping a single row per CDR3 protein. The repertoire holds about 570,000 distinct CDR3 sequences, with 40% to 55% as singletons. The sample consisted of peripheral blood or thyroid tissue (not recorded which). All receptors come from an adult woman with Graves' disease, either hyperthyroidism or ophthalmopathy (not recorded which).

This clonotype was picked up many times. The chain joins TRBV7-3 to TRBJ2-7; D unresolved. V dropped 5 bases and J dropped 0 bases, with 14 bases sitting between them. The CDR3 is made up of 15 amino acids. The germline V gene has CDR1 SGHTA and CDR2 FQGTGA. This CDR3 is CASSAAGGPSYEQYF. The CDR3 DNA reads as TGTGCCAGCAGCGCTGCTGGCGGCCCCTCCTACGAGCAGTACTTC.

The table lists this clonotype with many counts. The chain carries TRBV4-1 and TRBJ2-7, with D perhaps matching TRBD1 (6 bases). V was shortened by 5 bases and J by 0 bases, with 11 bases between the two germline ends. Germline CDR1 is MGHRA and CDR2 is YSYEKL. The CDR3 spans 14 residues. CDR3 residues: CASSNRQVSYEQYF. For the CDR3, the DNA is TGCGCCAGCAGCAACCGACAGGTCTCCTACGAGCAGTACTTC.

This clonotype is a singleton in its sample. V gene TRBV5-1 combines with J gene TRBJ1-1, with D unclear. Deletions cut 4 bases from V and 7 bases from J, with 14 bases between. The CDR3 length is 13 residues. Germline V gene lookup returns CDR1 SGHRS and CDR2 YFSETQ. CDR3 in DNA: TGCGCCAGCAGCCCGACGGGTACCAATGAAGCTTTCTTT. This translates into CASSPTGTNEAFF.

This clonotype was seen many times. This chain joins TRBV11-2 and TRBJ2-2; D gene unclear. The CDR3 runs to 17 residues. Trimming took off 4 bases at V and 2 bases at J, with 17 bases between the two ends. CDR1 is SGHAT and CDR2 is FQNNGV in the germline V gene. CDR3 sequence (DNA): TGTGCCAGCAGCTGGTGGGTTGGCGGACCTAACACCGGGGAGCTGTTTTTT. It yields the protein CASSWWVGGPNTGELFF.

The V gene is TRBV12-3 or TRBV12-4, the J gene TRBJ2-5, with 14 bases fitting TRBD2. This CDR3 has 15 residues. V lost 6 bases, J lost 3 bases, and 3 bases stayed unmatched. In DNA form, the CDR3 reads TGTGCCAGCAGAGCGGGACTAGCGGGAGAAGAGACCCAGTACTTC. Translation gives CASRAGLAGEETQYF.

The rearrangement links TRBV20-1 to TRBJ2-5; 14 bases fit TRBD2. With V trimmed by 6 bases and J by 4 bases, 7 bases remained unmatched. Germline V gene lookup returns CDR1 DFQATT and CDR2 SNEGSKA (reference sequence). The CDR3 runs to 15 residues. For the CDR3, the DNA is TGCAGTGCCCTGGGACTAGCGGGAGAGGGAGAGACCCAGTACTTC. Protein: CSALGLAGEGETQYF.

This clonotype was detected a few times. The chain couples TRBV12-3 or TRBV12-4 to TRBJ1-5; 11 bases are shared with TRBD1. The V and J ends lost 8 bases and 1 base, in that order; junction bases with no gene match: 4. The length of the CDR3 is 15 residues. CDR3 protein: CASGGQGGSNQPQHF. The CDR3 DNA reads as TGTGCCAGCGGGGGACAGGGGGGAAGCAATCAGCCCCAGCATTTT.

The chain recombines TRBV20-1 with TRBJ2-2; no reliable D call. The CDR3 covers 12 residues. With 4 bases removed from V and 6 bases from J, the gap between germline ends came to 9 bases. Germline V gene data show CDR1 as DFQATT and CDR2 as SNEGSKA (reference sequence). The CDR3 sequence is CSAIRAAGELFF. CDR3 bases: TGCAGTGCTATCCGTGCAGCCGGGGAGCTGTTTTTT.

V is TRBV7-9 and J is TRBJ1-6; a possible D gene is TRBD1 (6 bases). Germline assignment: CDR1 SEHNR and CDR2 FQNEAQ (reference sequence). This CDR3 is built from 15 residues. The V and J ends lost 5 bases and 6 bases respectively, with 14 bases between them. The CDR3, as DNA: TGTGCCAGCAGCCCCGGGGGGGACACTAATTCACCCCTCCACTTT. Translating gives CASSPGGDTNSPLHF.

At least ten counts were recorded for this clonotype. J is TRBJ1-1 and V is TRBV10-3; D not resolved. This CDR3 is 13 amino acids long. Germline CDR1 is ENHRY and CDR2 is SYGVKD. Trimming pared 4 bases from V and 0 bases from J, leaving 6 bases between. This CDR3 reads CAISGWLNTEAFF. CDR3 DNA: TGTGCCATCAGTGGGTGGCTGAACACTGAAGCTTTCTTT.

This chain connects TRBV9 to TRBJ2-5; 9 bases map to TRBD1. J lost 1 base, V lost 4 bases, and 5 bases had no gene match. Germline values: CDR1 SGDLS, CDR2 YYNGEE. There are 15 residues in the CDR3. In DNA form, the CDR3 reads TGTGCCAGCAGCAGTAGGGACAGGGCCCAAGAGACCCAGTACTTC. Translated: CASSSRDRAQETQYF.

There are a few counts of this clonotype. The CDR3 region is CATSRGGDVMNTEAFF. CDR3 coding DNA: TGTGCCACCAGCAGAGGGGGGGACGTCATGAACACTGAAGCTTTCTTT. V usage is TRBV15 and J usage is TRBJ1-1; the D gene is possibly TRBD1 (5 bases). The CDR3 consists of 16 residues. Germline values: CDR1 LNHNV, CDR2 YYDKDF (reference sequence). V was shortened by 1 base and J by 0 bases, with 12 bases between the two germline ends.

This clonotype showed up many times. The chain is built from TRBV10-3 and TRBJ2-6; 7 nucleotides line up with TRBD1. CDR3 length equals 16 residues. Per germline, CDR1 ENHRY and CDR2 SYGVKD. V shed 8 bases and J 0 bases; nucleotides not matched to a gene: 7. CDR3 in amino acids: CAIEPGQSSGANVLTF. For the CDR3, the DNA is TGTGCCATCGAGCCGGGACAGAGCTCTGGGGCCAACGTCCTGACTTTC.

The V gene is TRBV20-1, the J gene TRBJ1-2; D not certain. V was clipped by 6 bases and J by 2 bases, with 13 bases between them. This CDR3 comprises 13 residues. In germline, CDR1 is DFQATT, CDR2 SNEGSKA (reference sequence). The chain's CDR3 is CSANTIGNYGYTF. In DNA, the CDR3 is TGCAGTGCAAATACTATAGGGAACTATGGCTACACCTTC.